This entry concerns a single TCR beta chain. The antigen remains unidentified. The data derive from a study of T cells in Graves' hyperthyroidism and ophthalmopathy. Study conclusions and caveats: Most thyroid-expanded clonotypes above 0.001 were also found in blood.

The source material, RNA transcripts, was used to amplify TCR beta CDR3 regions. Researchers ran a first-round RT-PCR on the TCR CDR3 using the HTBI primer set. TCRdb passed the multiplex PCR reads through MiXCR, listing each CDR3 protein once. This sample yields about 350,000 distinct CDR3 sequences, of which about 14% are seen a single time; around 23% belongs to the top ten. The CDR3 length is 13 residues. V lost 5 bases and J 4 bases, leaving 12 bases between the germline ends. From germline, CDR1 is SEHNR and CDR2 FQNEAQ (reference sequence). This TCR derives from a young woman with Graves' hyperthyroidism. The sample was blood. This chain joins TRBV7-9 and TRBJ2-7; D remains unclear. CDR3 amino acids: CASSDPLGYEQYF. In DNA, the CDR3 is TGTGCCAGCAGCGACCCCCTAGGTTACGAGCAGTACTTC.